This T cell receptor (beta chain) was identified during a study of T cell clones after liver transplantation. Study conclusions and caveats: The donor-reactive repertoire was only partly measurable in a couple of subjects, lacking donor cells. Small, mixed patient groups and varying post-transplant times limit these conclusions.

Assay: immunoSEQ multiplex PCR; the TCRdb copy retains only in-frame clones and omits some. The sample has tens of thousands of clones; over 85% are singletons. For this clone: Its antigen is as yet unknown.

The clonotype comes from a human patient who received a liver transplant. Some T cells here may be from the graft donor. This specimen was CD8+ T cells from blood, taken less than 26 months after liver transplant.

The CDR3 nucleotides read TGTGCCAGCAGCTTAGCCATTCAGGGGGAGATTGAAAAACTGTTTTTT. Translation gives CASSLAIQGEIEKLFF. This rearrangement joins TRBV7-6 to TRBJ1-4, with 7 bases matching TRBD1. With 0 bases clipped from V and 7 bases from J, the junction kept 8 bases outside the gene matches. Germline CDR1 SGHVS, CDR2 FNYEAQ. The CDR3 loop spans 16 amino acids.